What follows are 3 T cell receptor beta chains derived from one specimen sequenced in a study of shared clonotypes between healthy human individuals. Sequencing used immunoSEQ multiplex PCR; TCRdb keeps in-frame clones, though not all of them. The sample has around 1.9 million clones; about 93% are singletons. Cells designated naive CD8 were CD45RO-negative and were positively selected for CCR7, with terminally differentiated effector memory CD45RA+ cells excluded. The sample was naive CD8+ T cells from PBMCs. The receptors derive from a man younger than 35 in good health. Some clones in this sample may be carry-over from other donors' samples.

The chain joins TRBV10-2 to TRBJ2-2; possible D gene TRBD1, 5 bases. The CDR3 is 16 residues long. Germline-derived CDR1 and CDR2 are WSHSY and SAAADI. V was trimmed by 8 bases and J by 0 bases, leaving 16 bases between them. In DNA, the CDR3 is TGCGCCAGCCTTGACAGATTAAATACGAACACCGGGGAGCTGTTTTTT. It encodes CASLDRLNTNTGELFF.

The count of this clone is one. The rearrangement uses TRBV7-8 and TRBJ1-1; D gene ambiguous. This CDR3 is built from 12 residues. Trimming shortened V by 6 bases and J by 0 bases, and 5 bases separated the two germline ends. CDR1 SGHVS and CDR2 FQNEAQ come from the germline V gene. The CDR3 DNA is TGTGCCAGCAGAACAATGAACACTGAAGCTTTCTTT. Protein sequence: CASRTMNTEAFF. Complete variable domain (other parts from reference TRBV7-8 and TRBJ1-1): GAGVSQSPRYKVAKRGQDVALRCDPISGHVSLFWYQQALGQGPEFLTYFQNEAQLDKSGLPSDRFFAERPEGSVSTLKIQRTQQEDSAVYLCASRTMNTEAFFGQGTRLTVV.

The chain recombines TRBV6-5 with TRBJ1-2; D gene unclear. Germline CDR1 and CDR2: MNHEY and SVGAGI. The germline V and J ends were trimmed by 1 base and 6 bases, with 9 bases remaining between them. This CDR3 is built from 13 residues. The DNA for the CDR3 is TGTGCCAGCAGTTACTTCGGGAATGATGGCTACACCTTC. This gives the protein CASSYFGNDGYTF.